These 3 T cell receptor beta chains were all obtained from the same sample, sequenced in a study of read filtering for tumor transcriptome and immune sequencing. Molecular barcoded adaptors covering alpha/delta and beta/gamma chains were used on approximately 400 ng RNA. Via MiXCR, TCRdb re-called the reads, giving one row per CDR3 protein. The sample has fewer than 45,000 distinct CDR3 sequences, 13% seen once; the top ten hold 30%. Sequencing was performed on a population of CD138-negative cells sorted from bone marrow. Source of these receptors: a donor aged 40 or older with multiple myeloma.

This clonotype was counted at least ten times. The chain joins TRBV5-1 to TRBJ2-7; a weak D match, TRBD1 (6 bases). The CDR3 extends over 12 amino acids. V was shortened by 4 bases and J by 6 bases, with 11 bases between the two germline ends. CDR1 is SGHRS and CDR2 is YFSETQ in the germline V gene. This CDR3 is CASSTDSSEQYF. CDR3 nucleotide sequence: TGCGCCAGCAGCACGGACAGTTCCGAGCAGTACTTC.

This clonotype has more than one count but fewer than ten. This rearrangement joins TRBV28 to TRBJ2-1; no clear D. The V and J ends lost 5 bases and 8 bases respectively, with 7 bases between them. The CDR3 is made up of 11 amino acids. Germline V CDR1 and CDR2: MDHEN, SYDVKM. CDR3 sequence (DNA): TGTGCCAGCAGTAGCGAGTATGAGCAGTTCTTC. This codes for CASSSEYEQFF.

This clonotype was found many times. The genes are TRBV4-1 and TRBJ2-7; TRBD2 matches 8 bases. CDR1 and CDR2 from the germline V gene are MGHRA and YSYEKL. Trimming at V came to 1 base and at J to 5 bases, leaving 7 bases not matched to a gene. The CDR3 runs to 15 residues. The CDR3: CASSQGPAGVNEQYF. The CDR3 DNA reads as TGCGCCAGCAGCCAAGGTCCAGCGGGAGTCAACGAGCAGTACTTC.